This TCR beta chain was documented in a study of cytotoxic CD8 clonotypes in ibrutinib-treated CLL. The table came from immunoSEQ multiplex PCR; TCRdb's copy has only in-frame clones and leaves some out. Of some 300,000 clones detected, 80% appear once; the ten largest clones hold about 6.7%. The receptor was derived from a human donor with chronic lymphocytic leukemia. Sequenced here: PBMCs, sampled before ibrutinib treatment.

The CDR3 reads CSVEDPPDTQYF. The CDR3 DNA is TGCAGCGTTGAAGATCCCCCCGATACGCAGTATTTT. This sequence joins TRBV29-1 and TRBJ2-3; D unresolved. The germline V and J ends were trimmed by 0 bases and 6 bases, with 7 bases remaining between them. The CDR3 has 12 amino acids. The germline gives CDR1 SQVTM, CDR2 ANQGSEA.